By share of the sample, the clone carrying this T cell receptor beta chain is medium-sized. Antigen specificity is unknown. This library used 300 to 500 ng RNA and molecular barcoded adaptors spanning alpha/delta and beta/gamma chains. TCRdb reprocessed the reads with MiXCR, giving one entry per CDR3 protein. The data show roughly 67,000 distinct CDR3 sequences, with roughly 18% seen just once and approximately 11% held by the top ten. Trimming took off 0 bases at V and 9 bases at J, with 6 bases between the two ends. The germline CDR1 and CDR2 sequences are SGHTA and FQGNSA. The CDR3 spans 12 residues. The entry originates in a study of read filtering for tumor transcriptome and immune sequencing. Across the study: R-ISS stage counts were about eight for I, approximately 15 for II, about 7 for III.

The study, taken as a whole, reports: In IR-seq, single-read clonotypes were roughly 82% of clonotypes but roughly 3.5% of reads. This fraction held mixed bone marrow immune cells after CD138-negative sorting.

The source material was a population of CD138-negative cells sorted from bone marrow. The chain links TRBV7-2 to TRBJ2-1; tentative D call: TRBD2 (6 bases). This TCR derives from a donor at least 40 years old with multiple myeloma. CDR3 in amino acids: CASSLAGGEQFF. CDR3 in DNA: TGTGCCAGCAGCTTAGCGGGGGGTGAGCAGTTCTTC.